These 2 T cell receptor beta chains were sequenced from one sample in a study of Graves' ophthalmopathy and Graves' hyperthyroidism. Amplifying from RNA transcripts, the study obtained TCR beta CDR3 regions. HTBI primers served in a first-round RT-PCR, which a second-round multiplex PCR followed. TCRdb itself ran the multiplex PCR reads through MiXCR, one entry per CDR3 protein. The table has about 380,000 distinct CDR3 sequences, 15% seen once. Sequencing used peripheral blood. All receptors derive from a woman between 18 and 29 years old with stable Graves' hyperthyroidism.

This clonotype was counted many times. The CDR3 region is CASRTHAGGDTQYF. The CDR3 nucleotides are TGTGCCAGCAGGACTCACGCGGGCGGGGATACGCAGTATTTT. The rearrangement links TRBV2 to TRBJ2-3; possibly TRBD2 for D (5 bases). The germline gives CDR1 SNHLY, CDR2 FYNNEI. CDR3 length: 14 amino acids. The V end lost 6 bases, the J end lost 6 bases, and 16 bases lay between the germline ends.

This clonotype was detected many times. The J gene is TRBJ1-5, the V gene TRBV27, with D uncertain. The V and J ends lost 1 base and 5 bases respectively, with 6 bases between them. CDR3 length: 13 residues. Germline V CDR1 and CDR2: MNHEY, SMNVEV (reference sequence). CDR3 in amino acids: CASSLLVDQPQHF. Written as DNA, the CDR3 is TGTGCCAGCAGTTTATTGGTCGATCAGCCCCAGCATTTT.